Shown below are 20 T cell receptor beta chains from a single sample sequenced in a study of HIV-infected children after antiretroviral therapy interruption. Unique molecular identifiers were included in an RNA-based 3' RACE TCR library. A single record per CDR3 protein comes from TCRdb applying MiXCR to the 3' RACE reads. The sample shows under 50,000 distinct CDR3 sequences, 4.3% of them seen only once. The treatment: PENTA 11 planned treatment interruption arm or continuous ART arm. Source: CD45RA+ CD4+ T cells from PBMCs, pooled from several time points, taken from a donor given antiretroviral therapy, either interrupted or continuous. The subset was: naive CD4+ CD45RA+ CD45RO- T cells. These TCRs come from a pool of human donors with HIV.

This clonotype was found many times. This rearrangement joins TRBV18 to TRBJ1-1; D is perhaps TRBD1 (6 bases). V dropped 3 bases and J dropped 1 base, with 15 bases sitting between them. Germline CDR1 is KGHSH and CDR2 is LQKENI. This CDR3 contains 16 residues. CDR3 region: CASSPTWTVKNTEAFF. CDR3 DNA sequence: TGTGCCAGCTCACCCACTTGGACAGTCAAGAACACTGAAGCTTTCTTT. Full variable domain (missing parts from reference TRBV18 and TRBJ1-1): NAGVMQNPRHLVRRRGQEARLRCSPMKGHSHVYWYRQLPEEGLKFMVYLQKENIIDESGMPKERFSAEFPKEGPSILRIQQVVRGDSAAYFCASSPTWTVKNTEAFFGQGTRLTVV.

This clonotype was seen repeatedly, ten times or more. V gene TRBV28 combines with J gene TRBJ1-6, with 8 bases that match TRBD1. The CDR3 has 14 residues. Germline CDR1 MDHEN, CDR2 SYDVKM. V lost 3 bases and J lost 10; bases outside the gene matches: 5. Here the CDR3 reads CASSLGDRSSPLHF. CDR3 sequence (DNA): TGTGCCAGCAGTTTGGGGGACAGGTCCTCACCCCTCCACTTT.

This clonotype was picked up many times. The V gene is TRBV28, the J gene TRBJ1-1; 9 bases map to TRBD1. V trimming: 2 bases; J trimming: 7 bases; junction bases outside the gene matches: 8. CDR1 and CDR2 (germline): MDHEN, SYDVKM. CDR3 length: 15 residues. The CDR3 DNA follows: TGTGCCAGCAGTTTAGGGGGACAGGGCCGATTTGAAGCTTTCTTT. It yields the protein CASSLGGQGRFEAFF.

This clonotype was counted many times. V is TRBV2 and J is TRBJ1-1, with D maybe TRBD1 (5 bases). The CDR3 runs to 13 residues. The ends were cut back, 7 bases at V and 5 bases at J, with 14 bases in the middle. The germline V gene has CDR1 SNHLY and CDR2 FYNNEI. CDR3 protein: CASTVTVQTEAFF. The CDR3 bases are TGTGCCAGCACTGTGACAGTTCAAACTGAAGCTTTCTTT.

A few counts support this clonotype. The V call is TRBV28, the J call TRBJ2-7, with unresolved D. Trimming removed 5 bases from V and 5 bases from J, with 4 bases in between. CDR3 length: 10 amino acids. From germline, CDR1 is MDHEN and CDR2 SYDVKM. CDR3 coding DNA: TGTGCCAGCAGTAGTAACGAGCAGTACTTC. This translates into CASSSNEQYF.

This clonotype was detected ten times or more. The chain has TRBV3-1 and TRBJ1-2; D gene ambiguous. Between the trimmed V and J ends, which lost 0 bases and 8 bases, there was a span of 7 bases. The CDR3 runs to 12 residues. The germline gives CDR1 LGHDT, CDR2 YNNKEL (reference sequence). The CDR3 here is CASSQDVTGYTF. DNA for the CDR3: TGTGCCAGCAGCCAAGACGTAACGGGCTACACCTTC.

This clonotype was seen only a few times. The rearrangement links TRBV5-8 to TRBJ1-5; a possible D gene is TRBD1 (5 bases). The germline V gene has CDR1 SGHTS and CDR2 YDEGEE. The CDR3 covers 15 residues. Trimming shortened V by 5 bases and J by 2 bases, and 14 bases separated the two germline ends. The CDR3 loop is CASSQTGGGNQPQHF. In nucleotides, the CDR3 is TGTGCCAGCAGTCAAACCGGGGGGGGCAATCAGCCCCAGCATTTT.

This clonotype was picked up many times. V and J are TRBV12-3 or TRBV12-4 and TRBJ1-1; no definite D call. The germline V and J ends were trimmed by 7 bases and 0 bases, with 9 bases remaining between them. The CDR3 length is 13 residues. The CDR3 here is CASTPGMNTEAFF. CDR3 nucleotide sequence: TGTGCCAGCACCCCCGGGATGAACACTGAAGCTTTCTTT.

There are many counts of this clonotype. The chain joins TRBV20-1 to TRBJ1-1, with a tentative D call TRBD1 (5 bases). The V end was cut by 5 bases, the J end by 1 base, with 14 bases between. The germline V gene encodes CDR1 DFQATT and CDR2 SNEGSKA (reference sequence). The CDR3 consists of 14 residues. The CDR3, as DNA: TGCAGTGCTCCAGGGCTTGGGACGAACACTGAAGCTTTCTTT. It yields the protein CSAPGLGTNTEAFF.

This clonotype was seen at least ten times. The J gene is TRBJ1-1, the V gene TRBV29-1; no firm D call. From germline, CDR1 is SQVTM and CDR2 ANQGSEA. The CDR3 runs to 13 residues. V lost 4 bases, J lost 1 base, and 10 bases lay in between. This CDR3 is CSVGYPANTEAFF. The CDR3 bases are TGCAGCGTTGGTTACCCGGCGAACACTGAAGCTTTCTTT.

V gene TRBV6-6 combines with J gene TRBJ1-1, with D hard to call. V shed 7 bases and J shed 0 bases, with 15 bases lying between them. Germline values: CDR1 MNHNY, CDR2 SVGAGI (reference sequence). This CDR3 has 15 residues. Written as DNA, the CDR3 is TGTGCCAGCACCGCCAGGCCAAGCATGAACACTGAAGCTTTCTTT. Its translation is CASTARPSMNTEAFF.

This clonotype has a count of ten or more. The chain links TRBV12-3 or TRBV12-4 to TRBJ2-2; D is uncertain. Trimming removed 3 bases from V and 0 bases from J, with 8 bases in between. The CDR3 has 15 amino acids. The CDR3 spells CASSFGTANTGELFF. In nucleotides, the CDR3 is TGTGCCAGCAGTTTTGGCACAGCGAACACCGGGGAGCTGTTTTTT.

V and J are TRBV28 and TRBJ2-1; 11 bases match TRBD2. V was pared by 7 bases and J by 4 bases, with 3 bases of the junction left unmatched. Germline loops: CDR1 MDHEN, CDR2 SYDVKM. The CDR3 loop spans 14 amino acids. CDR3 residues: CASTLAGGYNEQFF. CDR3 in DNA: TGTGCCAGCACCCTAGCGGGGGGATACAATGAGCAGTTCTTC.

This chain connects TRBV5-1 to TRBJ2-7, with a possible D match to TRBD1 (5 bases). CDR3 length equals 15 residues. The V gene's germline CDR1 is SGHRS and CDR2 YFSETQ. The V end lost 0 bases, the J end lost 0 bases, and 10 bases lay between the germline ends. This CDR3 reads CASSLAAGRSYEQYF. Written as DNA, the CDR3 is TGCGCCAGCAGCTTGGCGGCAGGGCGCTCCTACGAGCAGTACTTC.

This clonotype was observed at least ten times. V gene TRBV20-1 combines with J gene TRBJ1-1; maybe TRBD1 (6 bases). Trimming took 2 bases from V and 1 from J, leaving 11 bases between them. CDR1 and CDR2 (germline): DFQATT, SNEGSKA (reference sequence). The CDR3 has 14 residues. CDR3 sequence (DNA): TGCAGTGCTAGATACGGGGGGCCGAACACTGAAGCTTTCTTT. It translates to CSARYGGPNTEAFF.

This clonotype was recorded many times. This chain joins TRBV11-3 and TRBJ1-1; D is unresolved. V lost 4 bases to trimming and J lost 3 bases, with 9 bases between them. Germline-derived CDR1 and CDR2 are SGHNT and YENEEA. CDR3 length equals 13 residues. CDR3 in DNA: TGTGCCAGCAGCTCTAGCGGGGACACTGAAGCTTTCTTT. It is translated as CASSSSGDTEAFF.

This clonotype has a count of ten or more. In DNA, the CDR3 is TGTGCCAGTAGTATGCTGTGGGGTCGTGGAGGAAACACCATATATTTT. Translating it yields CASSMLWGRGGNTIYF. The chain couples TRBV19 to TRBJ1-3, with D uncertain. V was shortened by 3 bases and J by 4 bases, with 16 bases between the two germline ends. CDR3 size: 16 residues. CDR1 and CDR2 from the germline V gene are LNHDA and SQIVND (reference sequence).

The sample holds many counts of this clonotype. The J gene is TRBJ2-2, the V gene TRBV12-3 or TRBV12-4; no clear D gene. The CDR3 length is 12 residues. Trimming cost V 3 bases and J 3 bases, with 2 bases left between them. The CDR3 DNA follows: TGTGCCAGCAGTTTCTACACCGGGGAGCTGTTTTTT. Translated: CASSFYTGELFF.

This clonotype was recorded at least ten times. The chain uses TRBV2 and TRBJ2-3, with D unresolved. V lost 3 bases and J lost 0, with 10 bases in between. The CDR3 sequence is 15 residues long. CDR1 and CDR2 (germline): SNHLY, FYNNEI. DNA for the CDR3: TGTGCCAGCAGTGATAGACCCCTTAGCACAGATACGCAGTATTTT. Protein sequence: CASSDRPLSTDTQYF.

At least ten counts were recorded for this clonotype. The rearrangement links TRBV10-3 to TRBJ2-3; 12 nucleotides align to TRBD1. The CDR3 is made up of 14 amino acids. The J segment lost 5 bases and the V segment lost 6 bases, leaving 3 bases of the junction unmatched. The germline V gene encodes CDR1 ENHRY and CDR2 SYGVKD. CDR3 nucleotides: TGTGCCATCAGGGGACAGGGGGCGGAAGATACGCAGTATTTT. Translation gives CAIRGQGAEDTQYF.